The T cell receptor beta chain under discussion was sequenced for a study of T-cell reconstitution after alpha-beta-depleted transplantation in children. With 5 bases clipped from V and 3 bases from J, the junction kept 14 bases outside the gene matches. CDR3 length equals 18 residues. The library targeted TCRbeta and was prepared with unique molecular identifiers. MiXCR, applied by TCRdb to the PCR reads, yields one record per CDR3 protein. The sample has about 500,000 distinct CDR3 sequences, 32% seen once. The clonotype originates from a human donor who donated a stem cell graft to a child with aplastic anemia. V gene TRBV12-3 or TRBV12-4 combines with J gene TRBJ2-3; 10 nucleotides align to TRBD2. The starting material was PBMCs from the stem cell graft donor, obtained from the stem cell graft. The CDR3 reads CASSPGNRAGGPTDTQYF. Written as DNA, the CDR3 is TGTGCCAGCAGTCCGGGCAATAGAGCGGGAGGGCCGACAGATACGCAGTATTTT.